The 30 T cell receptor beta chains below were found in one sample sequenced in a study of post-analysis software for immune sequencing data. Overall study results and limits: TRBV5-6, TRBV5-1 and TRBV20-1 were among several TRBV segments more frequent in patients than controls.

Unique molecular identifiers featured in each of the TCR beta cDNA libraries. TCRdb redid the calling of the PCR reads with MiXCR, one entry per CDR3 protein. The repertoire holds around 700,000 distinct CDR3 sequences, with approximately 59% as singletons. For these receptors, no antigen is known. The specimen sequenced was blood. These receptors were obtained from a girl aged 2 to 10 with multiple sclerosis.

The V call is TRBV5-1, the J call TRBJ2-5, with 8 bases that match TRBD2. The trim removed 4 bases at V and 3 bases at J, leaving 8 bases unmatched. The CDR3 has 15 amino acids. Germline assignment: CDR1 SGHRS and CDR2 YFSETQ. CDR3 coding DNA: TGCGCCAGCAGCCTCGGGGGGGGCCCCGAAGAGACCCAGTACTTC. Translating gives CASSLGGGPEETQYF.

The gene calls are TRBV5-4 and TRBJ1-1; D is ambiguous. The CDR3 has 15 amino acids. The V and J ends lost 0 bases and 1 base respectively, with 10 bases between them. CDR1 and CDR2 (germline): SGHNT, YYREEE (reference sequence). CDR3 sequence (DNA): TGTGCCAGCAGCTTGGGACACTCACAGAACACTGAAGCTTTCTTT. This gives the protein CASSLGHSQNTEAFF.

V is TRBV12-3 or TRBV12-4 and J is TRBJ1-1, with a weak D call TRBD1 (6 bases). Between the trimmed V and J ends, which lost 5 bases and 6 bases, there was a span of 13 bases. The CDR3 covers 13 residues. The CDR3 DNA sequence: TGTGCCAGCAGTGCTCAGGGGCCTCCTGAAGCTTTCTTT. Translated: CASSAQGPPEAFF.

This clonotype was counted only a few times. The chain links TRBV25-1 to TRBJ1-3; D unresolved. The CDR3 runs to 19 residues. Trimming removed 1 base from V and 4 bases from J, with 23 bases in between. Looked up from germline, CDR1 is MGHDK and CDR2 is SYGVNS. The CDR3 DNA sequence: TGTGCCAGCAGTGAATCCTGGTTCAGCGGAGAAGTCGAAGGAAACACCATATATTTT. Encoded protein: CASSESWFSGEVEGNTIYF.

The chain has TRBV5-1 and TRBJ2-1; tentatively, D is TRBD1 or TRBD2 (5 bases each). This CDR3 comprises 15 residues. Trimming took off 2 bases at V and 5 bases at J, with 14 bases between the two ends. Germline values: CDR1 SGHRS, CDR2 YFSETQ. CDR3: CASSFGTDRDNEQFF. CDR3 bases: TGCGCCAGCAGCTTCGGGACGGACCGAGACAATGAGCAGTTCTTC. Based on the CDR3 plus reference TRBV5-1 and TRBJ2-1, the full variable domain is KAGVTQTPRYLIKTRGQQVTLSCSPISGHRSVSWYQQTPGQGLQFLFEYFSETQRNKGNFPGRFSGRQFSNSRSEMNVSTLELGDSALYLCASSFGTDRDNEQFFGPGTRLTVL.

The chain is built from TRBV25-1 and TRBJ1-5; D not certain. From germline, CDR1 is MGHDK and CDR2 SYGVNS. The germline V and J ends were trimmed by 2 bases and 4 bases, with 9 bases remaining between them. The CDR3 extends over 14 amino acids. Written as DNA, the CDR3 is TGTGCCAGCAGTGAAGTGTTCCATAATCAGCCCCAGCATTTT. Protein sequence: CASSEVFHNQPQHF.

CDR3 nucleotides: TGCAGTGCCATTATAGCGGGAGGCCCCTACGAGCAGTACTTC. This translates into CSAIIAGGPYEQYF. The gene calls are TRBV20-1 and TRBJ2-7; 10 bases match TRBD2. The CDR3 contains 14 residues. V gave up 6 bases and J gave up 2 bases; unmatched junction bases: 7. CDR1 is DFQATT, CDR2 SNEGSKA, per germline (reference sequence).

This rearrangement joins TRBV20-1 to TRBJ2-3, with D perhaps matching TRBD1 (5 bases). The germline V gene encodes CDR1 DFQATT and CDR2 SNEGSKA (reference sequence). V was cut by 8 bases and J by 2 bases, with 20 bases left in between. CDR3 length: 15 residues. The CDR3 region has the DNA TGCAGTTCTCAGGGCGGAAGTGGGTTCACAGATACGCAGTATTTT. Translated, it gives CSSQGGSGFTDTQYF.

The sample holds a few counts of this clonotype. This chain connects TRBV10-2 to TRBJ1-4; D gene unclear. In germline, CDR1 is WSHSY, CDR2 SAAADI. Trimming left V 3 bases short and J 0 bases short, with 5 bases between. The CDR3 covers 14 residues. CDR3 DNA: TGCGCCAGCAGTGACCTTGCAACTAATGAAAAACTGTTTTTT. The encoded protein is CASSDLATNEKLFF.

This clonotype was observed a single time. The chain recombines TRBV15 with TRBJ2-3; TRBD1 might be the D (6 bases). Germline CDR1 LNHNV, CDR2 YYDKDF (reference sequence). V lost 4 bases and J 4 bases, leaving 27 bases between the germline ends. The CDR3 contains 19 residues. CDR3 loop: CATSTDQGLLPTRSDTQYF. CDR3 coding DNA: TGTGCCACCAGCACAGACCAGGGGCTTCTCCCTACTCGCTCAGATACGCAGTATTTT.

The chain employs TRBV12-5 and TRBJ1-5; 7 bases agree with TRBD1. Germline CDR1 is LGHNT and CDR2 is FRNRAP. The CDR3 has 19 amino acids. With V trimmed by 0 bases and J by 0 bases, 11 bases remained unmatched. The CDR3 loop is CASGLVHKTGTISNQPQHF. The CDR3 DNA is TGTGCTAGTGGTTTGGTACACAAGACAGGGACAATTAGCAATCAGCCCCAGCATTTT.

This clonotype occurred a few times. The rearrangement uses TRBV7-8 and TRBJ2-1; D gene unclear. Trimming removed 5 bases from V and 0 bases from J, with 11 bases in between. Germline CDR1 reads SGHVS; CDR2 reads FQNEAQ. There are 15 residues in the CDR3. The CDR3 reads CASSPLPSSYNEQFF. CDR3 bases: TGTGCCAGCAGCCCCTTACCGAGCTCCTACAATGAGCAGTTCTTC.

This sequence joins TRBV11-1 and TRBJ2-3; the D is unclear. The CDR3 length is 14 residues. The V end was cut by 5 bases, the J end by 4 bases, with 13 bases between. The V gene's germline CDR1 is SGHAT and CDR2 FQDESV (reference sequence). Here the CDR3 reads CASSLGLRSDTQYF. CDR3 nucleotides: TGTGCCAGCAGCCTGGGCCTAAGGTCAGATACGCAGTATTTT.

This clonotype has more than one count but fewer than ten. Here the CDR3 DNA reads TGTGCCAGCAGTCGAATGGGGGAGGCCTCGGATGAGCAGTTCTTC. This gives the protein CASSRMGEASDEQFF. V is TRBV7-2 and J is TRBJ2-1; D may be TRBD2 (6 bases). The CDR3 has 15 amino acids. V lost 6 bases and J 8 bases, leaving 20 bases between the germline ends. The germline V gene has CDR1 SGHTA and CDR2 FQGNSA.

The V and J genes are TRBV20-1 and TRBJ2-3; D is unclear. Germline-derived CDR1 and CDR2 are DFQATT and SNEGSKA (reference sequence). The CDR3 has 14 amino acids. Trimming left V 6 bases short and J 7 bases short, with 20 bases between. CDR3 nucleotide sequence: TGCAGTGCCTCGCCCCCCCGCGCACTTAATACGCAGTATTTT. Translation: CSASPPRALNTQYF.

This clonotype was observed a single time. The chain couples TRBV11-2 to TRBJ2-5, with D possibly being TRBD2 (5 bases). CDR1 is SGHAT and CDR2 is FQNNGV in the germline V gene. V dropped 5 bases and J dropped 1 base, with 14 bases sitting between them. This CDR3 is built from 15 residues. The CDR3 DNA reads TGTGCCAGCAGCCAGGACTCGACCTCCCAAGAGACCCAGTACTTC. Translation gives CASSQDSTSQETQYF.

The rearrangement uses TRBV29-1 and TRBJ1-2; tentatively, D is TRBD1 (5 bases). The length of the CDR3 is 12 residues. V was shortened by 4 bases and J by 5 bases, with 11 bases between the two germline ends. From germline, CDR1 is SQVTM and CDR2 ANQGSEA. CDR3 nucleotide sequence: TGCAGCGTTGCGGACACGGGGTATGGCTACACCTTC. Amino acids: CSVADTGYGYTF.

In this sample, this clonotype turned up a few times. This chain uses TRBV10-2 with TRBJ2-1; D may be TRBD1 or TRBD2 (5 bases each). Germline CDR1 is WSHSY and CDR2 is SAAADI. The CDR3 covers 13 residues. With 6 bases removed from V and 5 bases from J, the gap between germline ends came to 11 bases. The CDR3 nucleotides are TGCGCCAGCAGCGGGACCCAGAACAATGAGCAGTTCTTC. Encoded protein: CASSGTQNNEQFF.

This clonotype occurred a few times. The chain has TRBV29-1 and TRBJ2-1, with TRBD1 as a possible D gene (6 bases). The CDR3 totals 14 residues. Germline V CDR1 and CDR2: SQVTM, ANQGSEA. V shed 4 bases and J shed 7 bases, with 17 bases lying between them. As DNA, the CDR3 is TGCAGCGTTGGGAACAGGGTTTACAGGAATGAGCAGTTCTTC. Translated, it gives CSVGNRVYRNEQFF.

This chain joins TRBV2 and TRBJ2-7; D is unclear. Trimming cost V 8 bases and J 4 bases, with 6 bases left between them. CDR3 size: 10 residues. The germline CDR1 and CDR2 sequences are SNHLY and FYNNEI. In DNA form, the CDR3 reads TGTGCCAGCGAGGCTTACGAGCAGTACTTC. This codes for CASEAYEQYF.

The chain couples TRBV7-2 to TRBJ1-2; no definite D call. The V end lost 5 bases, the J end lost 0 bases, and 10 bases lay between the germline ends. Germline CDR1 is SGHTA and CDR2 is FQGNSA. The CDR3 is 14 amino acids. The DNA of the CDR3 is TGTGCCAGCAGCCTAAGGGTCCCTAACTATGGCTACACCTTC. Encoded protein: CASSLRVPNYGYTF.

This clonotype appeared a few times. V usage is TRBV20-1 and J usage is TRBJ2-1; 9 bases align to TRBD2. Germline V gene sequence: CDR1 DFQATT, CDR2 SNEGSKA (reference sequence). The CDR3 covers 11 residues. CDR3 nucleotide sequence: TGCCAAGCGGGGGGCCACCATGAGCAGTTCTTC. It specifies CQAGGHHEQFF.

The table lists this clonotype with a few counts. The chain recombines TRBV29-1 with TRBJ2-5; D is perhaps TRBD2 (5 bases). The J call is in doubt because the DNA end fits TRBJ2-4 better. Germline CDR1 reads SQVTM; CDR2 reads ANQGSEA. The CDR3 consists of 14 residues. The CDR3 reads CSGAPRGPADIQYF. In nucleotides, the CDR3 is TGCAGCGGAGCTCCCCGCGGGCCAGCGGACATTCAGTACTTC.

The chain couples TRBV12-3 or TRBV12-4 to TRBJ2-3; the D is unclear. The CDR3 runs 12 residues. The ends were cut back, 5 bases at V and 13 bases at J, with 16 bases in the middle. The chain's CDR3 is CASSATADAEYF. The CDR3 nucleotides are TGTGCCAGCAGTGCCACAGCAGATGCGGAGTATTTT.

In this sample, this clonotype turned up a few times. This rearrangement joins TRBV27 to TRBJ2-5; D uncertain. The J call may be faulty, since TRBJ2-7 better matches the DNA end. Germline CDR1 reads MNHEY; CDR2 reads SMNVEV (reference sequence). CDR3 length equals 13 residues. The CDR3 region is CASSHTAAGEQYF. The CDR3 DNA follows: TGTGCCAGCAGCCACACAGCCGCTGGCGAGCAGTACTTC.

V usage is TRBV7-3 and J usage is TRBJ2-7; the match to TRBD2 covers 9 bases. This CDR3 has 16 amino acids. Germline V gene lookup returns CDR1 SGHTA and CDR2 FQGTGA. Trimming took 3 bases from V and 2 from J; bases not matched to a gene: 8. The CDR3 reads CASSLAQGGRAYEQYF. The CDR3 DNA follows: TGTGCCAGCAGCTTGGCCCAAGGCGGGAGGGCCTACGAGCAGTACTTC.

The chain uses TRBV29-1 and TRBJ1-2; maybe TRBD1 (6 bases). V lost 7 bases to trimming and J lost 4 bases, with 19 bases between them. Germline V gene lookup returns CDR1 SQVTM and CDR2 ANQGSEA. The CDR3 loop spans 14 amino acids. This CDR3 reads CSGITGPRGYGYTF. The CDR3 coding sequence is TGCAGCGGAATTACAGGGCCTCGGGGCTATGGCTACACCTTC. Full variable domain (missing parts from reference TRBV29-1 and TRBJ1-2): SAVISQKPSRDICQRGTSLTIQCQVDSQVTMMFWYRQQPGQSLTLIATANQGSEATYESGFVIDKFPISRPNLTFSTLTVSNMSPEDSSIYLCSGITGPRGYGYTFGSGTRLTVV.

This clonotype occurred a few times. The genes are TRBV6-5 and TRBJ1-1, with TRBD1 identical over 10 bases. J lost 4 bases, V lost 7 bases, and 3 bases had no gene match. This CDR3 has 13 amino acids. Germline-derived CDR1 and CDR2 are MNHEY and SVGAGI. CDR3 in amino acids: CASTRTGGTEAFF. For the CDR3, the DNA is TGTGCCAGCACCCGGACAGGGGGCACTGAAGCTTTCTTT.

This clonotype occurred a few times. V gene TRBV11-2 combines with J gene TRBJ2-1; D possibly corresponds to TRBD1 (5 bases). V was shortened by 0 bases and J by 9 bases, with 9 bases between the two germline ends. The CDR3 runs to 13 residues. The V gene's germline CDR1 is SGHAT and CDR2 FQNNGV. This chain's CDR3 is CASSLEATGEQFF. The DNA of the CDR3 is TGTGCCAGCAGCTTAGAGGCTACAGGTGAGCAGTTCTTC.

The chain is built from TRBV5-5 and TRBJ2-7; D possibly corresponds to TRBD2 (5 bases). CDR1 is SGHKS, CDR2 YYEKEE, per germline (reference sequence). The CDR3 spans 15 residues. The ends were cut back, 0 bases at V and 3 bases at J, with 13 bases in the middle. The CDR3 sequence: CASSLVGSEGYEQYF. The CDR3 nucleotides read TGTGCCAGCAGCTTGGTGGGGAGTGAGGGCTACGAGCAGTACTTC.